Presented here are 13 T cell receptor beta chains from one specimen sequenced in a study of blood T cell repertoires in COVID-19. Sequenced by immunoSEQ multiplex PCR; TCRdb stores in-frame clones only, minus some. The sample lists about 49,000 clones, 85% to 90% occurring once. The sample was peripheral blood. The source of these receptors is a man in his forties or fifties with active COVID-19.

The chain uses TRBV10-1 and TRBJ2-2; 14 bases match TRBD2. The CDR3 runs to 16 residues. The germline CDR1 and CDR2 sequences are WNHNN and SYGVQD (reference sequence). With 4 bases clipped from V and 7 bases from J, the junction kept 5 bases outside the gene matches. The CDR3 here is CASSAGTSGRGGELFF. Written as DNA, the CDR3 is TGCGCCAGCAGTGCGGGGACTAGCGGGAGAGGCGGGGAGCTGTTTTTT.

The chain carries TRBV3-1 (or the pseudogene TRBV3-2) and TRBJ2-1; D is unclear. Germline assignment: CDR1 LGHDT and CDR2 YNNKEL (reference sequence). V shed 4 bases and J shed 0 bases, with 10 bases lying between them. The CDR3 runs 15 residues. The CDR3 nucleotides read TGTGCCAGCAGCCTGACTTATCTCTCCTACAATGAGCAGTTCTTC. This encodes CASSLTYLSYNEQFF.

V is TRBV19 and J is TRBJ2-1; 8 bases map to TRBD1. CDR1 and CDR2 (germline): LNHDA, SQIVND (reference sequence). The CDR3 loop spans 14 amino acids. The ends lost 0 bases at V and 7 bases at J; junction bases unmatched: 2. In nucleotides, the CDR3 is TGTGCCAGTAGTATAGAGCACAGGGGGAATGAGCAGTTCTTC. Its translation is CASSIEHRGNEQFF.

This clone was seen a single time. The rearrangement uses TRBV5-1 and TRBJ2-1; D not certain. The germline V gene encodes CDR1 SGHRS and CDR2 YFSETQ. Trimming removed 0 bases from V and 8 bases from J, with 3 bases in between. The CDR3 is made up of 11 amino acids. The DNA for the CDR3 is TGCGCCAGCAGCTTGGCTGATGAGCAGTTCTTC. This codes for CASSLADEQFF.

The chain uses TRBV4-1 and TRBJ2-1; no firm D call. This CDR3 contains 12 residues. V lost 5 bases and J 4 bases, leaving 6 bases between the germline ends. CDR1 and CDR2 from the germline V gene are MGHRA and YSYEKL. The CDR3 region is CASSGQYNEQFF. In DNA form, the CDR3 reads TGCGCCAGCAGCGGGCAGTACAATGAGCAGTTCTTC.

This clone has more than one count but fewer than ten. CDR3: CASSIAEHYEQYF. For the CDR3, the DNA is TGTGCCAGTAGTATAGCCGAACACTACGAGCAGTACTTC. This sequence joins TRBV19 and TRBJ2-7; D uncertain. Trimming took 1 base from V and 3 from J, leaving 7 bases between them. The CDR3 length is 13 residues. Germline CDR1 and CDR2: LNHDA and SQIVND (reference sequence).

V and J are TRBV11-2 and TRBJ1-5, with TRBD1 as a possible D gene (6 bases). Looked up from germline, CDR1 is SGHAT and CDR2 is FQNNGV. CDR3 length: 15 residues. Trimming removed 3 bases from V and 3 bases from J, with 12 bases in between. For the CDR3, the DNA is TGTGCCAGCAGCTTTACAGGGAATAACAATCAGCCCCAGCATTTT. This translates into CASSFTGNNNQPQHF.

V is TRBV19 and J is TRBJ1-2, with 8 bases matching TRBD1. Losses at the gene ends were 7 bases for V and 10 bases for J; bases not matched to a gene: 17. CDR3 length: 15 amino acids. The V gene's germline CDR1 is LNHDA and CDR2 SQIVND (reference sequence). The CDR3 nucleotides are TGTGCCAGTACGATAACCTCGACAGGGGAAATAGACTACACCTTC. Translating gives CASTITSTGEIDYTF.

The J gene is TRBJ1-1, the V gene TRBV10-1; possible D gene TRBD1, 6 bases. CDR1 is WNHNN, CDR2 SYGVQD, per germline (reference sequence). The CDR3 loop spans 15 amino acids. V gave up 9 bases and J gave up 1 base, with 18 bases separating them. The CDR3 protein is CASRVMGARNTEAFF. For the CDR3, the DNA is TGCGCCAGTCGAGTGATGGGGGCCCGGAACACTGAAGCTTTCTTT.

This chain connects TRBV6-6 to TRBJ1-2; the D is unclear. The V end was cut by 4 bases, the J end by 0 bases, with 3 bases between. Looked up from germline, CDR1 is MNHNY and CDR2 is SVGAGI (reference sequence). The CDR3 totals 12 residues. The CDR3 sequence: CASSSSNYGYTF. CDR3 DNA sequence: TGTGCCAGCAGTTCCTCTAACTATGGCTACACCTTC.

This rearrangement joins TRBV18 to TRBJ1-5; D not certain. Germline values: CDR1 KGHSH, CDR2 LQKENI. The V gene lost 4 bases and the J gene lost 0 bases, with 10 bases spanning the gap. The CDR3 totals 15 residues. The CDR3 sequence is CASSLTRYSNQPQHF. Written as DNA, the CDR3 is TGTGCCAGCTCACTGACACGGTATAGCAATCAGCCCCAGCATTTT. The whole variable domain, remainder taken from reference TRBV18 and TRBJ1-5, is NAGVMQNPRHLVRRRGQEARLRCSPMKGHSHVYWYRQLPEEGLKFMVYLQKENIIDESGMPKERFSAEFPKEGPSILRIQQVVRGDSAAYFCASSLTRYSNQPQHFGDGTRLSIL.

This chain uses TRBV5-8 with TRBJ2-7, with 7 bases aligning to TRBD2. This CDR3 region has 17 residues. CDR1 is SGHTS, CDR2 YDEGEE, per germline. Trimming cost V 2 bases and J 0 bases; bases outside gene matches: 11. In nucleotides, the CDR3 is TGTGCCAGCAGCTTTCCTAGCGGCGGCCATTACTCCTACGAGCAGTACTTC. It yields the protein CASSFPSGGHYSYEQYF. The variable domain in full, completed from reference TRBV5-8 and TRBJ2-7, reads EAGVTQSPTHLIKTRGQQATLRCSPISGHTSVYWYQQALGLGLQFLLWYDEGEERNRGNFPPRFSGRQFPNYSSELNVNALELEDSALYLCASSFPSGGHYSYEQYFGPGTRLTVT.

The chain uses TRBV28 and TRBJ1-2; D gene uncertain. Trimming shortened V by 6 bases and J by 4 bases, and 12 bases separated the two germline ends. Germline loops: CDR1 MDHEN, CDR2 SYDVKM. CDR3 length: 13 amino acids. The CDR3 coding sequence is TGTGCCAGCAGGTTAAGGGAGGGCTATGGCTACACCTTC. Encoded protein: CASRLREGYGYTF.